A selection of T cell receptor beta chains follows, all from one sample in a study of tumor-infiltrating lymphocytes in localized non-small cell lung cancer. Data came from immunoSEQ multiplex PCR; TCRdb stores just in-frame clones and leaves some out. The data contain 25,000 to 30,000 clones, approximately 83% of them singletons. The source material was lung tumor tissue. The source is a human donor with non-small cell lung cancer. CDR3s include the opening cysteine and the closing phenylalanine or tryptophan. Fields, in order: V gene, J gene, CDR3 length, D gene, clone size, CDR3 protein, CDR3 DNA. A D gene is named only where the DNA matches it firmly. Clone size is shown for a subset of rows, as once, few, many or a class of expanded clone.

v_call: TRBV6-1; j_call: TRBJ1-6; cdr3_length: 14; d_call: .; clone_size: few; cdr3_aa: CASGPSSYNSPLHF; cdr3_nt: TGTGCCAGTGGGCCGAGCTCCTATAATTCACCCCTCCACTTT
v_call: TRBV19; j_call: TRBJ2-3; cdr3_length: 15; d_call: .; clone_size: .; cdr3_aa: CASSNIQVGTDTQYF; cdr3_nt: TGTGCCAGTAGTAACATCCAGGTTGGCACAGATACGCAGTATTTT
v_call: TRBV7-2; j_call: TRBJ2-7; cdr3_length: 15; d_call: TRBD2; clone_size: .; cdr3_aa: CASSSAGGPMKEQYF; cdr3_nt: TGTGCCAGCAGCTCCGCGGGGGGGCCCATGAAGGAGCAGTACTTC
v_call: TRBV6-1; j_call: TRBJ1-2; cdr3_length: 13; d_call: .; clone_size: few; cdr3_aa: CASNQDTRYGYTF; cdr3_nt: TGTGCCAGCAACCAGGACACCCGCTATGGCTACACCTTC
v_call: TRBV5-1; j_call: TRBJ2-5; cdr3_length: 16; d_call: TRBD1; clone_size: once; cdr3_aa: CASSARDRGGQETQYF; cdr3_nt: TGCGCCAGCAGCGCGCGGGACAGGGGAGGTCAAGAGACCCAGTACTTC
v_call: TRBV6-6; j_call: TRBJ1-2; cdr3_length: 15; d_call: .; clone_size: .; cdr3_aa: CASIPSGGHFYGYTF; cdr3_nt: TGTGCCAGCATCCCATCTGGGGGACATTTCTATGGCTACACCTTC
v_call: TRBV7-2; j_call: TRBJ2-5; cdr3_length: 13; d_call: .; clone_size: .; cdr3_aa: CASSFEGRETQYF; cdr3_nt: TGTGCCAGCAGCTTTGAGGGGCGAGAGACCCAGTACTTC
v_call: TRBV6-5; j_call: TRBJ1-2; cdr3_length: 15; d_call: .; clone_size: .; cdr3_aa: CASSYSHGSVSGYTF; cdr3_nt: TGTGCCAGCAGTTACTCCCACGGATCTGTCTCTGGCTACACCTTC
v_call: TRBV11-3; j_call: TRBJ1-1; cdr3_length: 15; d_call: TRBD1; clone_size: .; cdr3_aa: CASSLTGTGSSEAFF; cdr3_nt: TGTGCCAGCAGCCTCACCGGGACAGGGTCGTCTGAAGCTTTCTTT
v_call: TRBV4-2; j_call: TRBJ2-5; cdr3_length: 16; d_call: .; clone_size: .; cdr3_aa: CASSQEGFRGKETQYF; cdr3_nt: TGTGCCAGCAGCCAAGAGGGCTTTCGCGGGAAAGAGACCCAGTACTTC
v_call: TRBV27; j_call: TRBJ2-7; cdr3_length: 15; d_call: TRBD1; clone_size: .; cdr3_aa: CASTPHRDRPYEQYF; cdr3_nt: TGTGCCAGCACCCCCCACCGGGACAGGCCCTACGAGCAGTACTTC
v_call: TRBV6-1; j_call: TRBJ1-6; cdr3_length: 19; d_call: .; clone_size: .; cdr3_aa: CASSDRTVGRSSYNSPLHF; cdr3_nt: TGTGCCAGCAGTGACAGGACAGTAGGCCGAAGCTCCTATAATTCACCCCTCCACTTT
v_call: TRBV19; j_call: TRBJ1-3; cdr3_length: 15; d_call: .; clone_size: .; cdr3_aa: CASEDRPFSGNTIYF; cdr3_nt: TGTGCCAGTGAAGACAGGCCCTTCTCTGGAAACACCATATATTTT
v_call: TRBV29-1; j_call: TRBJ1-1; cdr3_length: 12; d_call: .; clone_size: .; cdr3_aa: CSVLTAATEAFF; cdr3_nt: TGCAGCGTTCTGACAGCAGCCACTGAAGCTTTCTTT
v_call: TRBV7-2; j_call: TRBJ2-7; cdr3_length: 13; d_call: .; clone_size: .; cdr3_aa: CASRGQPSYEQYF; cdr3_nt: TGTGCCAGCAGGGGCCAGCCCTCCTACGAGCAGTACTTC
v_call: TRBV28; j_call: TRBJ2-7; cdr3_length: 13; d_call: .; clone_size: .; cdr3_aa: CASSLTRTYEQYF; cdr3_nt: TGTGCCAGCAGTTTAACCCGGACCTACGAGCAGTACTTC
v_call: TRBV19; j_call: TRBJ2-3; cdr3_length: 17; d_call: TRBD2; clone_size: once; cdr3_aa: CASSMGAVGLAGSAQYF; cdr3_nt: TGTGCCAGTAGTATGGGGGCCGTCGGACTAGCGGGTTCTGCGCAGTATTTT
v_call: TRBV18; j_call: TRBJ1-2; cdr3_length: 15; d_call: TRBD1; clone_size: .; cdr3_aa: CASSSLARQGSGYTF; cdr3_nt: TGTGCCAGCTCATCACTTGCCCGACAGGGATCTGGCTACACCTTC
v_call: TRBV7-3; j_call: TRBJ1-6; cdr3_length: 13; d_call: .; clone_size: .; cdr3_aa: CASSLTGRSPLHF; cdr3_nt: TGTGCCAGCAGCTTAACCGGGCGCTCACCCCTCCACTTT
v_call: TRBV7-2; j_call: TRBJ1-1; cdr3_length: 15; d_call: .; clone_size: .; cdr3_aa: CASSLFRTVNTEAFF; cdr3_nt: TGTGCCAGCAGCTTATTCCGGACAGTGAACACTGAAGCTTTCTTT
v_call: TRBV30; j_call: TRBJ2-1; cdr3_length: 13; d_call: .; clone_size: .; cdr3_aa: CAWNLRQYNEQFF; cdr3_nt: TGTGCCTGGAATTTGAGACAGTACAATGAGCAGTTCTTC
v_call: TRBV6-4; j_call: TRBJ2-3; cdr3_length: 16; d_call: TRBD1; clone_size: .; cdr3_aa: CASSEAPGQGSDTQYF; cdr3_nt: TGTGCCAGCAGTGAGGCCCCGGGACAGGGATCAGATACGCAGTATTTT
v_call: TRBV5-4; j_call: TRBJ2-3; cdr3_length: 13; d_call: TRBD1; clone_size: few; cdr3_aa: CASRSQGADTQYF; cdr3_nt: TGTGCCAGCAGGAGTCAGGGGGCAGATACGCAGTATTTT
v_call: TRBV19; j_call: TRBJ1-5; cdr3_length: 13; d_call: .; clone_size: .; cdr3_aa: CASSGSRDQPQHF; cdr3_nt: TGTGCCAGTAGCGGGAGCAGGGATCAGCCCCAGCATTTT
v_call: TRBV4-1; j_call: TRBJ2-5; cdr3_length: 15; d_call: TRBD2; clone_size: .; cdr3_aa: CASSPGTSGWETQYF; cdr3_nt: TGCGCCAGCAGCCCCGGGACTAGCGGGTGGGAGACCCAGTACTTC
v_call: TRBV29-1; j_call: TRBJ2-5; cdr3_length: 14; d_call: TRBD1; clone_size: .; cdr3_aa: CSLAQGARGETQYF; cdr3_nt: TGCAGCCTGGCCCAGGGGGCGAGGGGGGAGACCCAGTACTTC
v_call: TRBV4-2; j_call: TRBJ2-1; cdr3_length: 20; d_call: TRBD2; clone_size: .; cdr3_aa: CASSQDGSGGATRTYNEQFF; cdr3_nt: TGTGCCAGCAGCCAAGATGGAAGCGGGGGGGCCACCCGGACCTACAATGAGCAGTTCTTC
v_call: TRBV4-3; j_call: TRBJ2-5; cdr3_length: 20; d_call: .; clone_size: .; cdr3_aa: CASSQDLDSRAPKYQETQYF; cdr3_nt: TGCGCCAGCAGCCAAGATTTGGACAGTAGAGCCCCAAAATACCAAGAGACCCAGTACTTC
v_call: TRBV15; j_call: TRBJ2-1; cdr3_length: 15; d_call: TRBD1; clone_size: .; cdr3_aa: CATSTRDRGGNEQFF; cdr3_nt: TGTGCCACCAGCACCCGGGACAGGGGAGGAAATGAGCAGTTCTTC
v_call: TRBV2; j_call: TRBJ2-3; cdr3_length: 18; d_call: .; clone_size: .; cdr3_aa: CASSYPKRRDGSTDTQYF; cdr3_nt: TGTGCCAGCAGTTACCCGAAACGGCGGGACGGGAGCACAGATACGCAGTATTTT
v_call: TRBV19; j_call: TRBJ1-3; cdr3_length: 16; d_call: .; clone_size: .; cdr3_aa: CASEQAGYYSGNTIYF; cdr3_nt: TGTGCCAGTGAACAAGCAGGGTACTACTCTGGAAACACCATATATTTT
v_call: TRBV30; j_call: TRBJ1-2; cdr3_length: 12; d_call: .; clone_size: .; cdr3_aa: CAWSAGNYGYTF; cdr3_nt: TGTGCCTGGAGTGCGGGGAATTATGGCTACACCTTC
v_call: TRBV27; j_call: TRBJ1-1; cdr3_length: 13; d_call: .; clone_size: .; cdr3_aa: CASSFRLNTEAFF; cdr3_nt: TGTGCCAGCAGTTTCAGGTTAAACACTGAAGCTTTCTTT
v_call: TRBV4-3; j_call: TRBJ1-2; cdr3_length: 13; d_call: TRBD1; clone_size: .; cdr3_aa: CASSPDRDYGYTF; cdr3_nt: TGCGCCAGCAGCCCGGACAGGGACTATGGCTACACCTTC
v_call: TRBV5-4; j_call: TRBJ2-3; cdr3_length: 16; d_call: TRBD2; clone_size: once; cdr3_aa: CASSTMTSGDTDTQYF; cdr3_nt: TGTGCCAGCAGCACTATGACTAGCGGGGACACAGATACGCAGTATTTT
v_call: TRBV7-9; j_call: TRBJ1-6; cdr3_length: 15; d_call: .; clone_size: .; cdr3_aa: CASSLAMGRNSPLHF; cdr3_nt: TGTGCCAGCAGCTTAGCGATGGGTCGGAATTCACCCCTCCACTTT
v_call: TRBV6-6; j_call: TRBJ1-5; cdr3_length: 15; d_call: .; clone_size: .; cdr3_aa: CASSYRTASNQPQHF; cdr3_nt: TGTGCCAGCAGTTACCGGACAGCTAGCAATCAGCCCCAGCATTTT
v_call: TRBV10-3; j_call: TRBJ1-5; cdr3_length: 16; d_call: .; clone_size: .; cdr3_aa: CAISETEGGGGQPQHF; cdr3_nt: TGTGCCATCAGTGAGACCGAAGGCGGGGGCGGTCAGCCCCAGCATTTT
v_call: TRBV4-3; j_call: TRBJ1-6; cdr3_length: 14; d_call: .; clone_size: .; cdr3_aa: CASSQGGQNSPLHF; cdr3_nt: TGCGCCAGCAGCCAAGGGGGGCAGAATTCACCCCTCCACTTT
v_call: TRBV15; j_call: TRBJ1-5; cdr3_length: 13; d_call: .; clone_size: .; cdr3_aa: CATSRDRNEPQHF; cdr3_nt: TGTGCCACCAGCAGAGATAGGAATGAGCCCCAGCATTTT
v_call: TRBV6-5; j_call: TRBJ1-2; cdr3_length: 13; d_call: TRBD1; clone_size: few; cdr3_aa: CASSYRGGVGYTF; cdr3_nt: TGTGCCAGCAGTTACCGAGGGGGCGTCGGCTACACCTTC
v_call: TRBV9; j_call: TRBJ1-6; cdr3_length: 12; d_call: .; clone_size: .; cdr3_aa: CASSVGDSPLHF; cdr3_nt: TGTGCCAGCAGCGTAGGTGATTCACCCCTCCACTTT